The next 27 T cell receptor beta chains were all read from a single sample in a study of T-cell memory formation after mild COVID-19. Each CDR3 protein gets one entry after TCRdb re-called the 5' RACE reads with MiXCR. The profile shows about 350,000 distinct CDR3 sequences, approximately 15% of them singletons. The specimen sequenced was PBMCs or a T cell subset sorted from them (not recorded which). These TCRs come from a young man who had mild COVID-19 (a few samples of this study predate the infection). Cell type and time point are not known.

The chain links TRBV7-2 to TRBJ1-4; D gene unclear. V lost 5 bases to trimming and J lost 0 bases, with 10 bases between them. The V gene's germline CDR1 is SGHTA and CDR2 FQGNSA. This CDR3 is built from 15 residues. CDR3 amino acids: CASSLFGSTNEKLFF. CDR3 bases: TGTGCCAGCAGCCTCTTCGGGTCAACTAATGAAAAACTGTTTTTT. Together with reference TRBV7-2 and TRBJ1-4, the CDR3 gives the full variable domain: GAGVSQSPSNKVTEKGKDVELRCDPISGHTALYWYRQSLGQGLEFLIYFQGNSAPDKSGLPSDRFSAERTGGSVSTLTIQRTQQEDSAVYLCASSLFGSTNEKLFFGSGTQLSVL.

Worth noting for this clonotype: At one of its ends the junction is not consistent with the germline gene, which may arise from a read error. V is TRBV9 and J is TRBJ2-2, with D possibly being TRBD2 (5 bases). Germline loops: CDR1 SGDLS, CDR2 YYNGEE. This CDR3 contains 15 residues. The CDR3 reads CASSAAGGNTGELYF. The CDR3 DNA is TGTGCCAGCAGCGCCGCGGGTGGGAACACCGGGGAGCTGTATTTT.

This clonotype occurred many times. V usage is TRBV7-3 and J usage is TRBJ2-2; no reliable D call. V was shortened by 4 bases and J by 6 bases, with 9 bases between the two germline ends. Germline V gene lookup returns CDR1 SGHTA and CDR2 FQGTGA. The CDR3 length is 13 residues. DNA for the CDR3: TGTGCCAGCAGCTCCTCGTTGGCCGGGGAGCTGTTTTTT. This translates into CASSSSLAGELFF.

The gene calls are TRBV5-1 and TRBJ1-2; weak D call: TRBD1 (6 bases). The CDR3 loop spans 14 amino acids. Germline CDR1 is SGHRS and CDR2 is YFSETQ. With 4 bases removed from V and 0 bases from J, the gap between germline ends came to 10 bases. CDR3 nucleotides: TGCGCCAGCAGCCAGGACAGATCTAACTATGGCTACACCTTC. Encoded protein: CASSQDRSNYGYTF.

This clonotype occurred a few times. The chain carries TRBV20-1 and TRBJ2-4, with 9 nucleotides matching TRBD1. CDR3 length: 11 residues. The germline V gene encodes CDR1 DFQATT and CDR2 SNEGSKA (reference sequence). Germline trimming cut 6 bases from V and 13 bases from J; bases unmatched to any gene: 7. The CDR3 nucleotides read TGCAGTGCCCGTCGGACAGGGGTCCAGTACTTC. This sequence encodes CSARRTGVQYF.

The chain recombines TRBV2 with TRBJ2-3; 13 nucleotides match TRBD2. The V and J ends lost 7 bases and 14 bases, in that order; junction bases with no gene match: 9. CDR3 length: 13 amino acids. Germline V gene sequence: CDR1 SNHLY, CDR2 FYNNEI. The CDR3 here is CASIGLAGARRYF. CDR3 coding DNA: TGTGCCAGCATTGGACTAGCGGGGGCACGGAGGTATTTT.

This chain uses TRBV6-2 or TRBV6-3 with TRBJ1-1; D may be TRBD1 (5 bases). The CDR3 spans 13 residues. The V end lost 6 bases, the J end lost 1 base, and 9 bases lay between the germline ends. Germline CDR1 MNHEY, CDR2 SVGEGT. CDR3 residues: CASRKGQNTEAFF. In nucleotides, the CDR3 is TGTGCCAGCAGAAAAGGACAGAACACTGAAGCTTTCTTT.

This chain uses TRBV7-9 with TRBJ2-2, with 12 bases that match TRBD1. V trimming: 5 bases; J trimming: 4 bases; junction bases outside the gene matches: 5. The CDR3 totals 16 residues. CDR1 SEHNR and CDR2 FQNEAQ come from the germline V gene (reference sequence). CDR3 in amino acids: CASSGGQGAGTGELFF. The CDR3 DNA reads as TGTGCCAGCAGCGGGGGACAGGGGGCAGGCACCGGGGAGCTGTTTTTT. The variable domain in full, with the rest retrieved from reference TRBV7-9 and TRBJ2-2, is DTGVSQNPRHKITKRGQNVTFRCDPISEHNRLYWYRQTLGQGPEFLTYFQNEAQLEKSRLLSDRFSAERPKGSFSTLEIQRTEQGDSAMYLCASSGGQGAGTGELFFGEGSRLTVL.

CDR3: CASSQMIATGGDGYTF. As DNA, the CDR3 is TGCGCCAGCAGCCAAATGATCGCGACAGGGGGCGATGGCTACACCTTC. V is TRBV4-3 and J is TRBJ1-2, with 10 bases lining up with TRBD1. From germline, CDR1 is LGHNA and CDR2 YSLEER. The CDR3 totals 16 residues. V trimming: 2 bases; J trimming: 6 bases; junction bases outside the gene matches: 9.

The chain joins TRBV27 to TRBJ2-1, with TRBD1 identical over 11 bases. The CDR3 contains 16 residues. After removal of 5 bases from V and 6 bases from J, the junction contained 9 bases not matched to a gene. The germline V gene encodes CDR1 MNHEY and CDR2 SMNVEV (reference sequence). The CDR3 nucleotides read TGTGCCAGCAGTCGCCTGGGACAGGGGGGATTCAATGAGCAGTTCTTC. Translated, it gives CASSRLGQGGFNEQFF.

The rearrangement uses TRBV7-2 and TRBJ2-1, with D perhaps being TRBD1 or TRBD2 (6 bases each). This CDR3 region has 16 residues. V was cut by 5 bases and J by 7 bases, with 21 bases left in between. Germline CDR1 is SGHTA and CDR2 is FQGNSA. In DNA, the CDR3 is TGTGCCAGCAGCCCACGGAGATCCGGGGGCAAGAATGAGCAGTTCTTC. It translates to CASSPRRSGGKNEQFF.

This clonotype was detected only a few times. The gene calls are TRBV7-9 and TRBJ2-4, with D possibly called TRBD1 or TRBD2 (6 bases each). Germline V gives CDR1 SEHNR, CDR2 FQNEAQ (reference sequence). The V end was cut by 3 bases, the J end by 0 bases, with 12 bases between. The CDR3 covers 16 residues. The CDR3 nucleotides are TGTGCCAGCAGCTTTACATCGGGGGCAGCCAAAAACATTCAGTACTTC. It specifies CASSFTSGAAKNIQYF.

V is TRBV11-2 and J is TRBJ2-1; TRBD2 aligns across 9 bases. This CDR3 is built from 14 residues. From germline, CDR1 is SGHAT and CDR2 FQNNGV. The J segment lost 8 bases and the V segment lost 6 bases, leaving 8 bases of the junction unmatched. This CDR3 reads CASRRGGLADEQFF. DNA of the CDR3: TGTGCCAGCAGAAGGGGGGGACTAGCCGATGAGCAGTTCTTC.

In this sample, this clonotype turned up a few times. The chain is built from TRBV7-2 and TRBJ2-7, with TRBD2 matching 9 bases. The CDR3 runs to 17 residues. The trim removed 2 bases at V and 2 bases at J, leaving 10 bases unmatched. In germline, CDR1 is SGHTA, CDR2 FQGNSA. The CDR3, as DNA: TGTGCCAGCAGCTTAAATCCTAGCGGGACATCACCCTACGAGCAGTACTTC. Protein: CASSLNPSGTSPYEQYF.

The V gene is TRBV7-8, the J gene TRBJ2-7; D gene ambiguous. V gave up 1 base and J gave up 2 bases, with 9 bases separating them. The CDR3 has 14 amino acids. CDR1 is SGHVS and CDR2 is FQNEAQ in the germline V gene. The CDR3 reads CASSLGVSPYEQYV. The CDR3 nucleotides read TGTGCCAGCAGCTTAGGGGTGTCCCCCTACGAGCAGTACGTC.

In its sample, this clonotype was seen a few times. J is TRBJ2-7 and V is TRBV6-5, with TRBD1 matching 8 bases. V trimming: 9 bases; J trimming: 3 bases; junction bases outside the gene matches: 13. The CDR3 extends over 15 amino acids. Germline lookup yields CDR1 MNHEY and CDR2 SVGAGI. CDR3 nucleotide sequence: TGTGCCAGTCCACCGACAGGGGCTGGAATCTACGAGCAGTACGTC. It translates to CASPPTGAGIYEQYV.

The chain couples TRBV5-6 to TRBJ1-5; D unclear. Trimming took 5 bases from V and 7 from J, leaving 19 bases between them. This CDR3 spans 15 amino acids. Germline V gene data show CDR1 as SGHDT and CDR2 as YYEEEE. The CDR3 protein is CASSQRRLGSQPQHF. For the CDR3, the DNA is TGTGCCAGCAGTCAGCGCCGGCTCGGGTCCCAGCCCCAGCATTTT.

This clonotype was seen more than once but under ten times. The DNA of the CDR3 is TGTGCCAGCAGAGACTTCGGGGCAACTAATGAAAAACTGTTTTTT. Protein product: CASRDFGATNEKLFF. The chain has TRBV6-6 and TRBJ1-4; no definite D call. V gave up 6 bases and J gave up 0 bases, with 11 bases separating them. Germline V gives CDR1 MNHNY, CDR2 SVGAGI (reference sequence). The CDR3 sequence is 15 residues long.

CDR3 sequence: CASRPGFDQETQYF. For the CDR3, the DNA is TGTGCCAGCAGACCGGGGTTTGACCAAGAGACCCAGTACTTC. The J gene is TRBJ2-5, the V gene TRBV2; tentatively, D is TRBD2 (5 bases). V was clipped by 6 bases and J by 0 bases, with 11 bases between them. This CDR3 is built from 14 residues. Germline CDR1 reads SNHLY; CDR2 reads FYNNEI. Supplemented by reference TRBV2 and TRBJ2-5, the full variable domain reads EPEVTQTPSHQVTQMGQEVILRCVPISNHLYFYWYRQILGQKVEFLVSFYNNEISEKSEIFDDQFSVERPDGSNFTLKIRSTKLEDSAMYFCASRPGFDQETQYFGPGTRLLVL.

This chain connects TRBV5-1 to TRBJ2-2; D might be TRBD1 (6 bases). This CDR3 contains 15 residues. CDR1 and CDR2 from the germline V gene are SGHRS and YFSETQ. Between the trimmed V and J ends, which lost 4 bases and 7 bases, there was a span of 17 bases. Written as DNA, the CDR3 is TGCGCCAGCAGCCCGGTCAAAGGGGGAGTCGGGGAGCTGTTTTTT. Residues: CASSPVKGGVGELFF.

The genes are TRBV12-3 or TRBV12-4 and TRBJ2-1; D ambiguous. The V and J ends lost 3 bases and 8 bases respectively, with 8 bases between them. This CDR3 comprises 12 residues. For the CDR3, the DNA is TGTGCCAGCAGTTTCAGTGGCTATGAGCAGTTCTTC. Its translation: CASSFSGYEQFF.

The sample holds many counts of this clonotype. The chain combines TRBV7-2 with TRBJ2-6; D unresolved. Germline V lookup: CDR1 SGHTA, CDR2 FQGNSA. V lost 0 bases, J lost 2 bases, and 2 bases lay in between. The length of the CDR3 is 14 residues. The CDR3 region has the DNA TGTGCCAGCAGCTTAGCGACTGGGGCCAACGTCCTGACTTTC. This sequence encodes CASSLATGANVLTF.

There are many counts of this clonotype. The V gene is TRBV19, the J gene TRBJ2-1; 8 positions match TRBD2. V was pared by 1 base and J by 0 bases, with 2 bases of the junction left unmatched. CDR1 is LNHDA, CDR2 SQIVND, per germline (reference sequence). The CDR3 runs to 16 residues. The CDR3 region is CASSIGGGISYNEQFF. DNA for the CDR3: TGTGCCAGTAGTATAGGCGGGGGGATCTCCTACAATGAGCAGTTCTTC.

This clonotype was observed at least ten times. The chain joins TRBV7-3 to TRBJ2-3, with D uncertain. The germline V and J ends were trimmed by 2 bases and 5 bases, with 8 bases remaining between them. CDR3 length: 13 amino acids. Looked up from germline, CDR1 is SGHTA and CDR2 is FQGTGA. The CDR3 loop is CASSLLSGDTQYF. CDR3 coding DNA: TGTGCCAGCAGCTTATTATCAGGAGATACGCAGTATTTT.

This clonotype was counted a few times. The chain combines TRBV20-1 with TRBJ1-4; D remains unclear. The CDR3 extends over 12 amino acids. V was clipped by 3 bases and J by 3 bases, with 5 bases between them. Germline values: CDR1 DFQATT, CDR2 SNEGSKA (reference sequence). CDR3 nucleotides: TGCAGTGCTAGGAGGGCTAATGAAAAACTGTTTTTT. It codes for CSARRANEKLFF.

The sample holds many counts of this clonotype. The chain joins TRBV29-1 to TRBJ2-4; 8 bases match TRBD2. Germline V gives CDR1 SQVTM, CDR2 ANQGSEA. The J segment lost 1 base and the V segment lost 0 bases, leaving 8 bases of the junction unmatched. There are 17 residues in the CDR3. Here the CDR3 DNA reads TGCAGCGTTGAAGATCCACGGCGGGGGGAGGCCAAAAACATTCAGTACTTC. It translates to CSVEDPRRGEAKNIQYF.

This clonotype appeared many times. The J gene is TRBJ1-2, the V gene TRBV4-3; no reliable D call. The CDR3 has 13 residues. Trimming pared 5 bases from V and 2 bases from J, leaving 9 bases between. Germline CDR1 reads LGHNA; CDR2 reads YSLEER. CDR3 nucleotide sequence: TGCGCCAGCAGCGTAGGCGGGAACTATGGCTACACCTTC. Amino acids: CASSVGGNYGYTF.